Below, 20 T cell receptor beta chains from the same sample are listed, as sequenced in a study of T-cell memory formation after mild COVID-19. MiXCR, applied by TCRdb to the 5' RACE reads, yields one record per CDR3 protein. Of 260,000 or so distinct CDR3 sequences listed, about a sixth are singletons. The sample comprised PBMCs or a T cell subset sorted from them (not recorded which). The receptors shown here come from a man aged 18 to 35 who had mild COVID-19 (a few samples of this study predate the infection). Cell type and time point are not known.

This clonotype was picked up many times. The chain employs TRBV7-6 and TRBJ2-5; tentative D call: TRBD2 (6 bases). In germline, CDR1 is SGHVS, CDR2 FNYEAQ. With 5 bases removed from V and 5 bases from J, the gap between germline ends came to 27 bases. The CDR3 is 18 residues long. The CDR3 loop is CASSRKRLGFKGRETQYF. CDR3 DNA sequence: TGTGCCAGCAGCCGGAAACGACTAGGTTTTAAAGGGCGTGAGACCCAGTACTTC.

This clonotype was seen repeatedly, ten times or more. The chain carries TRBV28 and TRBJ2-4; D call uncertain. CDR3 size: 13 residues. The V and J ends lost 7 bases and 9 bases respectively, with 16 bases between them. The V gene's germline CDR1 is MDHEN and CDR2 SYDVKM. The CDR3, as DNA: TGTGCCAGCAATCCCACAGACGAAACCATTCAGTACTTC. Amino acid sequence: CASNPTDETIQYF.

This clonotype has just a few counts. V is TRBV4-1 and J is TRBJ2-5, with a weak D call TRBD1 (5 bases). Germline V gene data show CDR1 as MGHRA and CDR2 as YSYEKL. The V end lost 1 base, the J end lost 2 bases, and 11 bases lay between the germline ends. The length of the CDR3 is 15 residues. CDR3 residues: CASSQVGREQETQYF. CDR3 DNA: TGCGCCAGCAGCCAAGTAGGCAGGGAACAAGAGACCCAGTACTTC.

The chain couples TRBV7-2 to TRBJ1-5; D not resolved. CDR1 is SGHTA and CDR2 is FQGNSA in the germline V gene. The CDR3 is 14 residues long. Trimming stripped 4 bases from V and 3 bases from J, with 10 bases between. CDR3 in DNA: TGTGCCAGCAGCTCCCGATCTTTCAATCAGCCCCAGCATTTT. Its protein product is CASSSRSFNQPQHF.

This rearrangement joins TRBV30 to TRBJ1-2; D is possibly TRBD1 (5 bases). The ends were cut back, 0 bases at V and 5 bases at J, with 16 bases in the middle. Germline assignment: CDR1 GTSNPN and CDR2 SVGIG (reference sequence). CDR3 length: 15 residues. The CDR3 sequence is CAWSVRFRVNYGYTF. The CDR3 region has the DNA TGTGCCTGGAGTGTGAGGTTCAGGGTAAATTATGGCTACACCTTC.

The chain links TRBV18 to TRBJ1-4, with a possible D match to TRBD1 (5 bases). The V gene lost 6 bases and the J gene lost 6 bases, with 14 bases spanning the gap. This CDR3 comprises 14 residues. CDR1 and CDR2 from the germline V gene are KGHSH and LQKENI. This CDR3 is CASSPRPGDEKLFF. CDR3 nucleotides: TGTGCCAGCTCCCCTCGCCCGGGGGATGAAAAACTGTTTTTT.

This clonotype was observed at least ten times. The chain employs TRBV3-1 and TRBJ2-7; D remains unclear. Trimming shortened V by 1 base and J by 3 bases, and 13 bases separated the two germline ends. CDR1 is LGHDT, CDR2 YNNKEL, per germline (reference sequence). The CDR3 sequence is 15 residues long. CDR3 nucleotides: TGTGCCAGCAGCCAAGGCCTGAGTGCGAGCTACGAGCAGTACTTC. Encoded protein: CASSQGLSASYEQYF.

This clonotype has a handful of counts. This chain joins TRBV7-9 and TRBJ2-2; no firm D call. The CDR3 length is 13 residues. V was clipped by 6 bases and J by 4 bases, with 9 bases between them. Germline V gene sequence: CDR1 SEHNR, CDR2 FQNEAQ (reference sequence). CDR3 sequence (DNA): TGTGCCAGCAGACCCGGGTCCACCGGGGAGCTGTTTTTT. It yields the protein CASRPGSTGELFF.

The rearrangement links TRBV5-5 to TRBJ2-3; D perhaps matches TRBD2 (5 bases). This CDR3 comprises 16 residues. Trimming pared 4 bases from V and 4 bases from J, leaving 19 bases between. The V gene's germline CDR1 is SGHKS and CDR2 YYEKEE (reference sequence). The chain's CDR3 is CASSPRGSQAADTQYF. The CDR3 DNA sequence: TGTGCCAGCAGCCCCCGTGGGAGCCAGGCGGCAGATACGCAGTATTTT.

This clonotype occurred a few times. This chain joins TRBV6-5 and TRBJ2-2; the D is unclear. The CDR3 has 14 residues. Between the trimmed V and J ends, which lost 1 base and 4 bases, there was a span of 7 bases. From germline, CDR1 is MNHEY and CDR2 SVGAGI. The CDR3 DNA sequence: TGTGCCAGCAGTTACTATTTCTTCACCGGGGAGCTGTTTTTT. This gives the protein CASSYYFFTGELFF.

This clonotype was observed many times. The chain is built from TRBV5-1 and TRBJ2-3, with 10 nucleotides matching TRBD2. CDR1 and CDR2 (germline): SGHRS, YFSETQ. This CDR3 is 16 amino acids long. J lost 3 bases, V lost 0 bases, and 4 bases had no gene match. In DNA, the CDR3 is TGCGCCAGCAGCTTGGACCTAGCGGGGGCAACAGATACGCAGTATTTT. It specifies CASSLDLAGATDTQYF.

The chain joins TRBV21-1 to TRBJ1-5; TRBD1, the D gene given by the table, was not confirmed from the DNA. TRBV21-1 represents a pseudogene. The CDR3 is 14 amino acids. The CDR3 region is CASSQRQGDQPQHF. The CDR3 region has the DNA TGTGCCAGCAGCCAACGACAGGGAGATCAGCCCCAGCATTTT.

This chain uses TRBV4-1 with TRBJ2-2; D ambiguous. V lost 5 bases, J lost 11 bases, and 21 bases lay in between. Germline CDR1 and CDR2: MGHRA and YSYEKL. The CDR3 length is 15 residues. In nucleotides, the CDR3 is TGCGCCAGCAGCGATCTGATGATCCGAAAGGGAGAGCTGTTTTTT. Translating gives CASSDLMIRKGELFF.

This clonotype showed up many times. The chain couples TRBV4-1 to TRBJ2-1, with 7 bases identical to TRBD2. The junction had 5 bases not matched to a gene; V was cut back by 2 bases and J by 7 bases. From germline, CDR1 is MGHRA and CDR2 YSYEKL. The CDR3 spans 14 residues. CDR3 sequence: CASSQRAGTNEQFF. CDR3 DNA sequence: TGCGCCAGCAGCCAACGAGCGGGGACTAATGAGCAGTTCTTC.

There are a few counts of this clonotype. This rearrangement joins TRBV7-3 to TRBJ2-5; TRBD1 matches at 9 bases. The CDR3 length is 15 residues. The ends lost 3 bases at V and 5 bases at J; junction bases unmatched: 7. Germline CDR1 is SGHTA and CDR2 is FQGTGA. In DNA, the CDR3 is TGTGCCAGCAGCTTGGGACAGGGACGGATCGAGACCCAGTACTTC. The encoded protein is CASSLGQGRIETQYF.

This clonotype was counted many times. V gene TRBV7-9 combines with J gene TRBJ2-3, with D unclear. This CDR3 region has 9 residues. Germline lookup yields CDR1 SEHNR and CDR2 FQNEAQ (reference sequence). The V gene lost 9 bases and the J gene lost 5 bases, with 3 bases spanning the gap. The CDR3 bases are TGTGCCAGTGGAGATACGCAGTATTTT. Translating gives CASGDTQYF.

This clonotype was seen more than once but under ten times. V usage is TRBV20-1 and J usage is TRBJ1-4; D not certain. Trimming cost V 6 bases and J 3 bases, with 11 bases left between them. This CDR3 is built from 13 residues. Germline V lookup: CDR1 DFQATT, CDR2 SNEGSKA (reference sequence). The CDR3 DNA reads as TGCAGTGCGCCCAACGGGGCTAATGAAAAACTGTTTTTT. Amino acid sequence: CSAPNGANEKLFF.

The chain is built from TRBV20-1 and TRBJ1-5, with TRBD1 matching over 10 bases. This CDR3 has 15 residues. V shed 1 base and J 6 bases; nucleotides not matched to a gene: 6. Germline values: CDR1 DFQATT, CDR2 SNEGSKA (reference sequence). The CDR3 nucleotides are TGCAGTGCTAGAGGCGGGACAGGGGACGGTCAGCCCCAGCATTTT. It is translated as CSARGGTGDGQPQHF.

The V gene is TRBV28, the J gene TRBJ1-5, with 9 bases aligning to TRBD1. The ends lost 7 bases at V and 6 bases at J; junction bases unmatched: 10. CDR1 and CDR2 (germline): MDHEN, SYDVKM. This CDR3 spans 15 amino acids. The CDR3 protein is CASTTTGGGFQPQHF. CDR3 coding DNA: TGTGCCAGCACCACTACAGGGGGCGGATTTCAGCCCCAGCATTTT.

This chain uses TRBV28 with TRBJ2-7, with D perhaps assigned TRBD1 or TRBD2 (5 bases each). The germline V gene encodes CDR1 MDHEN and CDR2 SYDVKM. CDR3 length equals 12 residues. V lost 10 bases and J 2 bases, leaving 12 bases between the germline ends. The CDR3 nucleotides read TGTGCCACGGGACGGAGTGCCTACGAGCAGTACTTC. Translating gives CATGRSAYEQYF.